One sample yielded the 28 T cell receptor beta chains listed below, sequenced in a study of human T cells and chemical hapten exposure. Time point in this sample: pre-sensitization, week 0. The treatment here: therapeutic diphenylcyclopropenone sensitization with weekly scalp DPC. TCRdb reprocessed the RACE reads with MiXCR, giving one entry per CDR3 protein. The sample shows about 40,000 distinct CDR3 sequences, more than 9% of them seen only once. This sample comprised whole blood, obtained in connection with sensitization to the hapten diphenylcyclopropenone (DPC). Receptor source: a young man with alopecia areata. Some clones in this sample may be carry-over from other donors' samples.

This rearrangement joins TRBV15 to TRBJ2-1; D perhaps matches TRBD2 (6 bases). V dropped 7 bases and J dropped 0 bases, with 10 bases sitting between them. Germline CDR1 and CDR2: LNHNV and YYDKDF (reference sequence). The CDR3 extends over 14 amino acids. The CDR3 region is CATTGVGSYNEQFF. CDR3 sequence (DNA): TGTGCCACCACGGGGGTCGGCTCCTACAATGAGCAGTTCTTC.

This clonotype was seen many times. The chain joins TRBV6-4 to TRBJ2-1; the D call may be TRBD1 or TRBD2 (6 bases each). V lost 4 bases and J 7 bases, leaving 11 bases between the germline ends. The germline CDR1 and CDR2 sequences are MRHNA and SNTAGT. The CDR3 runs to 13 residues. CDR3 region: CASSAGAGNEQFF. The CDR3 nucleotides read TGTGCCAGCAGTGCGGGGGCAGGTAATGAGCAGTTCTTC.

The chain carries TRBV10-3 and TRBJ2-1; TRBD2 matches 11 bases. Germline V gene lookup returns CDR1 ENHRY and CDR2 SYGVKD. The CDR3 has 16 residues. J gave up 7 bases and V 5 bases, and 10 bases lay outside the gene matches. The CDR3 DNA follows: TGTGCCATCAGTACTAGCGGGGGCCCCGCAGGGAATGAGCAGTTCTTC. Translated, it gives CAISTSGGPAGNEQFF.

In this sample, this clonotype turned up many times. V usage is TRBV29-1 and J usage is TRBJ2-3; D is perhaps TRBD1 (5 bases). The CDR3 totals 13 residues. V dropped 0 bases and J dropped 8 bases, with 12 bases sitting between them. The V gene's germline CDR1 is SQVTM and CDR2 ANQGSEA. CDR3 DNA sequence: TGCAGCGTTGAAGAAGCTCCCCAGGGTACGCAGTATTTT. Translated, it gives CSVEEAPQGTQYF.

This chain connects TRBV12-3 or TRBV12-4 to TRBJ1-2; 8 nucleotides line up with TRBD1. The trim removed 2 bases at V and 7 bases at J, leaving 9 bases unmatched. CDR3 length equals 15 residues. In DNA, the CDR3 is TGTGCCAGCAGTTTAAGTCAGGGGGCGCGGGTTGGCTACACCTTC. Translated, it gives CASSLSQGARVGYTF.

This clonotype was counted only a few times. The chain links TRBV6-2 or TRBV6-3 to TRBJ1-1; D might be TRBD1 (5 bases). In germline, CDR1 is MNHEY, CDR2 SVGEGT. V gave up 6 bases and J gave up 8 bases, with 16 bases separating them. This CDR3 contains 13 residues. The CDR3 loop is CASSHGHSQEAFF. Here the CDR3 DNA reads TGTGCCAGCAGCCACGGACACTCGCAAGAAGCTTTCTTT.

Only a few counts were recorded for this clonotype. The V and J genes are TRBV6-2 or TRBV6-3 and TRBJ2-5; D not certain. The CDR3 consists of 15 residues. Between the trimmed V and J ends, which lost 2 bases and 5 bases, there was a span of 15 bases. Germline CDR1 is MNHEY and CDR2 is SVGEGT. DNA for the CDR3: TGTGCCAGCAGTTACCGGTGGCCTCCTGGCGAGACCCAGTACTTC. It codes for CASSYRWPPGETQYF.

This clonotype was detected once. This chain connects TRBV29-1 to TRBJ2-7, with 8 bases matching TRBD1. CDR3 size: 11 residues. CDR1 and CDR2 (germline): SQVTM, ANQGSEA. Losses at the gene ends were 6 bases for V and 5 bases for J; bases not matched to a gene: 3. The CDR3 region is CSVIQGDEQYF. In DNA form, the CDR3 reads TGCAGCGTGATACAGGGGGACGAGCAGTACTTC.

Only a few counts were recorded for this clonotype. The CDR3, as DNA: TGTGCCAGTAGTTCGATAGCGGGGAGCCATACGCGCACAGATACGCAGTATTTT. As protein: CASSSIAGSHTRTDTQYF. V usage is TRBV19 and J usage is TRBJ2-3; 8 bases match TRBD2. Germline lookup yields CDR1 LNHDA and CDR2 SQIVND (reference sequence). Losses at the gene ends were 5 bases for V and 1 base for J; bases not matched to a gene: 14. The CDR3 runs 18 residues.

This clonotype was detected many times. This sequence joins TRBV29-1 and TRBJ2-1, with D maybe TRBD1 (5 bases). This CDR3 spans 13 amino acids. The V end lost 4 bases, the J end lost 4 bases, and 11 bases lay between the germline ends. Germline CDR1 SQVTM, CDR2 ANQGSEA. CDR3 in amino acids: CSVGAGLYNEQFF. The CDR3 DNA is TGCAGCGTTGGGGCAGGGCTTTACAATGAGCAGTTCTTC.

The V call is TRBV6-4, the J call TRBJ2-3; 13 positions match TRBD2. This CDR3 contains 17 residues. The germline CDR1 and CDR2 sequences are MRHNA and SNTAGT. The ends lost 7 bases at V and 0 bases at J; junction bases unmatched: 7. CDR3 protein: CASIRTSGSISTDTQYF. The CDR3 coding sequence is TGTGCCAGCATCAGGACTAGCGGGAGTATTAGCACAGATACGCAGTATTTT.

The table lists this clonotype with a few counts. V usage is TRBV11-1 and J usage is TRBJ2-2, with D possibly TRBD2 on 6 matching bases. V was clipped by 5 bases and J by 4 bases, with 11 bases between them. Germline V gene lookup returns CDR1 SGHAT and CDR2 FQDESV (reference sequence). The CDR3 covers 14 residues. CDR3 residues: CASSIRRGTGELFF. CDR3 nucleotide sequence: TGTGCCAGCAGCATCAGGAGGGGCACCGGGGAGCTGTTTTTT.

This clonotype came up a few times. The CDR3 region has the DNA TGTGCCAGCAGCTCCTATGAAGTCACCGGGGAGCTGTTTTTT. Translating it yields CASSSYEVTGELFF. V usage is TRBV7-9 and J usage is TRBJ2-2; D remains ambiguous. Trimming took off 4 bases at V and 4 bases at J, with 10 bases between the two ends. Germline assignment: CDR1 SEHNR and CDR2 FQNEAQ (reference sequence). The length of the CDR3 is 14 residues.

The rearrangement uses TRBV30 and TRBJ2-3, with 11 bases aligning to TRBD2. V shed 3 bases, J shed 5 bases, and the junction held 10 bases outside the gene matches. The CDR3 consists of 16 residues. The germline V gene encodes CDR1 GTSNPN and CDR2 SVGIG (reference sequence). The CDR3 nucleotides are TGTGCCTGGAGCCATGGGCTAGCGGGAGGAGGAGATACGCAGTATTTT. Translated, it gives CAWSHGLAGGGDTQYF.

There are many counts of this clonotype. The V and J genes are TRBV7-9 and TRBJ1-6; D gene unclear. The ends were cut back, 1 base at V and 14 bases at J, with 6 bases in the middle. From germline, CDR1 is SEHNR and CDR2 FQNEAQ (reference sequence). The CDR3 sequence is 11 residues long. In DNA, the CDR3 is TGTGCCAGCAGCTTAGGCCAGACCCTCCACTTT. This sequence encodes CASSLGQTLHF.

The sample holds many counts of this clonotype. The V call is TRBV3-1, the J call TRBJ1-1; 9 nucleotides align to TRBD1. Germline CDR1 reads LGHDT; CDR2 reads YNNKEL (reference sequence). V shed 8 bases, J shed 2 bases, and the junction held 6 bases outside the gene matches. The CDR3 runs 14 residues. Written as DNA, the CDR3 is TGTGCCAGCTCCCGAACAGGGGGCAACACTGAAGCTTTCTTT. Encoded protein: CASSRTGGNTEAFF.

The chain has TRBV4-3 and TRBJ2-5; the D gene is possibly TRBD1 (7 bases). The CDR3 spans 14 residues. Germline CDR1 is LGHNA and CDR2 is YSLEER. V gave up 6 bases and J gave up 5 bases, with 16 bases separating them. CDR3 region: CASSQWRGQETQYF. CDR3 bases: TGCGCCAGCAGTCAATGGAGGGGGCAGGAGACCCAGTACTTC.

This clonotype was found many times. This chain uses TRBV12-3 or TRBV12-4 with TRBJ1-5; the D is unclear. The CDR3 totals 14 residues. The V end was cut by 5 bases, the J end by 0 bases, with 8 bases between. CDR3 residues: CASSGRNSNQPQHF. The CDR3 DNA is TGTGCCAGCAGTGGGAGGAATAGCAATCAGCCCCAGCATTTT.

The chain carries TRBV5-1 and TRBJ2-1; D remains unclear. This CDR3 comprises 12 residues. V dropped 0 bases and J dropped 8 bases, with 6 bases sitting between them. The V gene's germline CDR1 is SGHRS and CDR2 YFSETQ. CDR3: CASSLEGYEQFF. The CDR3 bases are TGCGCCAGCAGCTTGGAAGGGTATGAGCAGTTCTTC.

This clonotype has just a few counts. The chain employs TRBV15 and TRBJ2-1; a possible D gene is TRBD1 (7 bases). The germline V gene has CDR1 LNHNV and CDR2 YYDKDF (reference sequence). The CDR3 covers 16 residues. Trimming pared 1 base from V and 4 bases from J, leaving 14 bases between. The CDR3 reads CATSRGAGGGYNEQFF. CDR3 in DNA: TGTGCCACCAGCAGAGGGGCAGGGGGAGGTTACAATGAGCAGTTCTTC.

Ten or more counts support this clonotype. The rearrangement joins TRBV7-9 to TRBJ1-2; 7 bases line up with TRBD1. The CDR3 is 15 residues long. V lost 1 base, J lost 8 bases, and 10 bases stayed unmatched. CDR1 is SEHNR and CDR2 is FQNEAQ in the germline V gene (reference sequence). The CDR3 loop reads CASSLGGQPPSGYTF. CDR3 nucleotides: TGTGCCAGCAGCTTAGGGGGACAGCCCCCCAGCGGCTACACCTTC.

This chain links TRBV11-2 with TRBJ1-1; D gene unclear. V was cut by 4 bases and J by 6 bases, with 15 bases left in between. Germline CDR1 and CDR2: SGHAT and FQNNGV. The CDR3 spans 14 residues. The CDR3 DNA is TGTGCCAGCAGCTACGAGTCATGGCAGCCTGAAGCTTTCTTT. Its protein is CASSYESWQPEAFF.

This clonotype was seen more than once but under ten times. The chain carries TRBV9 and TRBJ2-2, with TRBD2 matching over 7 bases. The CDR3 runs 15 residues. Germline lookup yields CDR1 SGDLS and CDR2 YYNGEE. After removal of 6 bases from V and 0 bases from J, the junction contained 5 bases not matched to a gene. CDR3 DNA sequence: TGTGCCAGCACGGGAGGCCTCGCGAACACCGGGGAGCTGTTTTTT. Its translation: CASTGGLANTGELFF.

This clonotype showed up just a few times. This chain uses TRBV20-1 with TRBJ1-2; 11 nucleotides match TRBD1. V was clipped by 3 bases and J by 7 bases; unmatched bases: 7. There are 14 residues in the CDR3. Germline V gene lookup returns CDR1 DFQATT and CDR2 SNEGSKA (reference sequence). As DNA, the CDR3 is TGCAGTGCTAGTCGGACAGGGGGCCCCGTTGGCTACACCTTC. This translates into CSASRTGGPVGYTF.

The CDR3 here is CASSYSTSSGSRETQYF. CDR3 bases: TGTGCCAGCAGTTACTCGACTTCTAGCGGGAGTCGAGAGACCCAGTACTTC. The chain is built from TRBV6-2 or TRBV6-3 and TRBJ2-5; 10 bases agree with TRBD2. The CDR3 contains 17 residues. The V segment lost 0 bases and the J segment 4 bases; nucleotides outside the gene matches: 8. Germline values: CDR1 MNHEY, CDR2 SVGEGT.

The CDR3 coding sequence is TGTGCCAGCAGCTTTTCTGTGGGGAGGGAAAAACTGTTTTTT. This codes for CASSFSVGREKLFF. The V gene is TRBV7-8, the J gene TRBJ1-4, with D hard to call. With 3 bases removed from V and 8 bases from J, the gap between germline ends came to 13 bases. The CDR3 is made up of 14 amino acids. Looked up from germline, CDR1 is SGHVS and CDR2 is FQNEAQ.

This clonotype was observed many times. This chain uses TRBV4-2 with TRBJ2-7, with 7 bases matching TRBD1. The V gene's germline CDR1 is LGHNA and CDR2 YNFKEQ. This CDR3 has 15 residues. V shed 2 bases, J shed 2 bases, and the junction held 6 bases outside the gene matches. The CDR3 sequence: CASSQQRQGTYEQYF. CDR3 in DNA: TGTGCCAGCAGCCAACAGAGACAGGGTACCTACGAGCAGTACTTC.

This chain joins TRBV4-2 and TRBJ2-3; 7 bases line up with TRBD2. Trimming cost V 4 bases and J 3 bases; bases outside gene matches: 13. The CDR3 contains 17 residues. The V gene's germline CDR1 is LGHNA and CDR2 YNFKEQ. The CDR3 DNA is TGTGCCAGCAGCCTGCCCGGGCCCCGCGGGGGTACAGATACGCAGTATTTT. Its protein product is CASSLPGPRGGTDTQYF.